What follows is one TCR beta chain and its context. Per the authors' pipeline: Nucleated cell counts were estimated from reference gene primer amplification. Profiling relied on immunoSEQ multiplex PCR, and the TCRdb table lists in-frame clones only, not all of them. Clone size and V and J calls were adopted from that table, with D and trimming inferred from the DNA. The sample lists roughly 74,000 clones, 84% occurring once. The entry originates in a study of blood T cell repertoires in COVID-19. The overall study: Sites in the United States, Italy and Spain provided acute and convalescent COVID-19 samples.

The germline V gene encodes CDR1 SGHRS and CDR2 YFSETQ. The CDR3 is made up of 14 amino acids. V gave up 1 base and J gave up 6 bases, with 13 bases separating them. The chain carries TRBV5-1 and TRBJ1-1; D uncertain. Specimen: peripheral blood. The TCR originated in a man aged 65 to 79 with acute or convalescent COVID-19. The CDR3 reads CASSLMRAGAEAFF. CDR3 coding DNA: TGCGCCAGCAGCTTGATGAGGGCCGGGGCTGAAGCTTTCTTT.